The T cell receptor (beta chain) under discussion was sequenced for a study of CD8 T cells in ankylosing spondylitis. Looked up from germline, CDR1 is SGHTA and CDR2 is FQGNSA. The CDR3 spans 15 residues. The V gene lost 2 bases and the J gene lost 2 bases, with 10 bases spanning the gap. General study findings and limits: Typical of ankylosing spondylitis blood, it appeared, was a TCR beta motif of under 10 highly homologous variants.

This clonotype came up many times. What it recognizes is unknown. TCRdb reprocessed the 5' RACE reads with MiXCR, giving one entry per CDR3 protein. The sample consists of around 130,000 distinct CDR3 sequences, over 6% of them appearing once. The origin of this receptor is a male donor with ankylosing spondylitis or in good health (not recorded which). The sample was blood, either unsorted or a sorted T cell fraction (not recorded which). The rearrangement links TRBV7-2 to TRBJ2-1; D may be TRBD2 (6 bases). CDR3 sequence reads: CASSLSSGTYNEQFF. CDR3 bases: TGTGCCAGCAGCTTAAGTAGCGGAACCTACAATGAGCAGTTCTTC.